This T cell receptor beta chain was sequenced for a study of Ad26.COV2.S vaccination and SARS-CoV-2 variants. Germline V gene data show CDR1 as SGHNT and CDR2 as YYREEE (reference sequence). This CDR3 region has 15 residues. The ends lost 4 bases at V and 7 bases at J; junction bases unmatched: 9. Noted treatment: some 20 received Ad26.COV2.S at low or high dose, single or two shots; about five received placebo; per-sample allocation not given. At day 63 after the first vaccine or placebo injection, samples were drawn. Measured with immunoSEQ multiplex PCR; TCRdb has only the in-frame clones, and not every one. The profile shows about 350,000 clones, about 88% of them singletons. This clone was found once.

The sequencing here drew on peripheral blood, taken in a trial of Ad26.COV2.S vaccine versus placebo. The sequence came from a person aged 18-60 years who received the Ad26.COV2.S COVID-19 vaccine or a placebo. This chain joins TRBV5-4 and TRBJ1-2; 11 bases agree with TRBD1. The CDR3 sequence: CASSPGQGASRGYTF. In DNA, the CDR3 is TGTGCCAGCAGCCCCGGACAGGGGGCTTCGCGTGGCTACACCTTC.